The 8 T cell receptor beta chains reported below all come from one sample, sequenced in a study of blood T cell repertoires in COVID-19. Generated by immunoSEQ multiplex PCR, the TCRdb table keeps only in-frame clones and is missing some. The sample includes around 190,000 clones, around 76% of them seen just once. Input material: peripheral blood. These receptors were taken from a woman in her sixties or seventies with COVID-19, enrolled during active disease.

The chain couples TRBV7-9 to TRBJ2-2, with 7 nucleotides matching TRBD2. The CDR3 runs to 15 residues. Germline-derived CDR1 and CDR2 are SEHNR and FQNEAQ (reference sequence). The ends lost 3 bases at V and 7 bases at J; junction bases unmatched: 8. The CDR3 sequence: CASSFGLGGGGELFF. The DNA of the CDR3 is TGTGCCAGCAGCTTCGGACTAGGAGGAGGCGGGGAGCTGTTTTTT.

CDR3 sequence (DNA): TGCGCCAGCAGCTCCGGTAACACCGGGGAGCTGTTTTTT. Its translation is CASSSGNTGELFF. The gene calls are TRBV5-1 and TRBJ2-2; D is unclear. The CDR3 covers 13 residues. Per germline, CDR1 SGHRS and CDR2 YFSETQ. Trimming left V 3 bases short and J 2 bases short, with 5 bases between.

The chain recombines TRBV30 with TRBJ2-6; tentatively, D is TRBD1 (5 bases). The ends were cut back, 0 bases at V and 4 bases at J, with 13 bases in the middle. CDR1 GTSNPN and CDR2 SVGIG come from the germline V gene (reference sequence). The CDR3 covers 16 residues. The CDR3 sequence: CAWSVPRVIGANVLTF. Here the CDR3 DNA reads TGTGCCTGGAGTGTACCCAGGGTAATCGGGGCCAACGTCCTGACTTTC. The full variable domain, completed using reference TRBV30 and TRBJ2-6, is SQTIHQWPATLVQPVGSPLSLECTVEGTSNPNLYWYRQAAGRGLQLLFYSVGIGQISSEVPQNLSASRPQDRQFILSSKKLLLSDSGFYLCAWSVPRVIGANVLTFGAGSRLTVL.

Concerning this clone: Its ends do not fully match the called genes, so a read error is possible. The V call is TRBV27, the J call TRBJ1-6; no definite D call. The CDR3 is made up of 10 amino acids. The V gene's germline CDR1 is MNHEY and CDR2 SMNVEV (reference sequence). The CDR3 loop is CASSLYVARF. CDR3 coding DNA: TGTGCCAGCAGTTTGTACGTGGCCCGCTTT.

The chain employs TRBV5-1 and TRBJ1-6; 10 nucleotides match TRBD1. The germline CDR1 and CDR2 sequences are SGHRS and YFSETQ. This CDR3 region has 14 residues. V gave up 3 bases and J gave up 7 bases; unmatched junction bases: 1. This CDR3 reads CASSWGQGNSPLHF. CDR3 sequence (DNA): TGCGCCAGCAGCTGGGGACAGGGGAATTCACCCCTCCACTTT.

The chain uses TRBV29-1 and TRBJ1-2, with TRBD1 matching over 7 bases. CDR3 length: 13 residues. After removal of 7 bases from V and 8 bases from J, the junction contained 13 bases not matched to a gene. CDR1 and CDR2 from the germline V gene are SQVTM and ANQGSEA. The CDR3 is CSARTGGGYGYTF. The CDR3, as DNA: TGCAGCGCAAGGACAGGAGGCGGATACGGCTACACCTTC.

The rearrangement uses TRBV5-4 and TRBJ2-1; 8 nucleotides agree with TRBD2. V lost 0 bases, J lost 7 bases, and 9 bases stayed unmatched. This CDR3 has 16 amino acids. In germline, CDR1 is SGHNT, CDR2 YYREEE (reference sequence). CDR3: CASSLAGSGGGNEQFF. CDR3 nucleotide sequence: TGTGCCAGCAGCTTGGCCGGGTCGGGAGGGGGGAATGAGCAGTTCTTC.

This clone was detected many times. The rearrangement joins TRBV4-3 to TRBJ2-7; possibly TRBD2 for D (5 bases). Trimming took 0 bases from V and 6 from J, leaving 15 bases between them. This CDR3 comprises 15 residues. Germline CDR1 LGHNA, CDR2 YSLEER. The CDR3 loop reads CASSQDLVGVSEQYF. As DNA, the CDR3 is TGCGCCAGCAGCCAAGATCTGGTCGGGGTAAGCGAGCAGTACTTC.